The entry below describes one T cell receptor (beta chain). Its cognate antigen is unknown. These data originate in a study of shared clonotypes between healthy human individuals. J lost 8 bases, V lost 1 base, and 11 bases had no gene match. The CDR3 totals 17 residues. CDR1 is SGDLS and CDR2 is YYNGEE in the germline V gene. Per the original methods: Filtering was not the same, since immunoSEQ gave junction-only sequences without quality scores. Measured with immunoSEQ multiplex PCR; TCRdb has only the in-frame clones, and not every one. The V and J calls and the clone size are those of that table, but D and trimming were determined from the DNA. The table lists 2.5 million or so clones, approximately 94% of them singletons, with under 0.15% in the top ten. Study-level results: Among the subsets, naive ones generally showed larger estimated richness than memory ones.

Naive CD4+ cells were CD45RA-selected; the remaining cells were memory. This chain uses TRBV9 with TRBJ2-1; 11 nucleotides align to TRBD2. The sequenced sample was naive CD4+ T cells sorted from blood. Regarding subset: CD45RA+ positively selected. The TCR sequence derives from a man aged 18 to 30 in good health. In nucleotides, the CDR3 is TGTGCCAGCAGCGTAACCGTTAGCGGGAGGGCACGGGATGAGCAGTTCTTC. Translation: CASSVTVSGRARDEQFF.